This T cell receptor beta chain came from a study of blood T cell repertoires in COVID-19. Original processing notes: Reference gene primer amplification gave nucleated cell count estimates. The repertoire was sequenced with immunoSEQ multiplex PCR; TCRdb's copy has only in-frame clones and lacks some. The DNA gave D and trimming, while V, J and clone size come from that table. The sample carries approximately 210,000 clones, 84% recorded once. Sequencing input: peripheral blood. This receptor was taken from a woman older than 75 with COVID-19, enrolled during active disease.

The CDR3 DNA is TGTGCCAGCAGCACAACAGGGAGAACTGAAGCTTTCTTT. Encoded protein: CASSTTGRTEAFF. The chain has TRBV5-6 and TRBJ1-1; TRBD1 might be the D (6 bases). Germline CDR1 SGHDT, CDR2 YYEEEE. The V end was cut by 4 bases, the J end by 5 bases, with 12 bases between. This CDR3 contains 13 residues.